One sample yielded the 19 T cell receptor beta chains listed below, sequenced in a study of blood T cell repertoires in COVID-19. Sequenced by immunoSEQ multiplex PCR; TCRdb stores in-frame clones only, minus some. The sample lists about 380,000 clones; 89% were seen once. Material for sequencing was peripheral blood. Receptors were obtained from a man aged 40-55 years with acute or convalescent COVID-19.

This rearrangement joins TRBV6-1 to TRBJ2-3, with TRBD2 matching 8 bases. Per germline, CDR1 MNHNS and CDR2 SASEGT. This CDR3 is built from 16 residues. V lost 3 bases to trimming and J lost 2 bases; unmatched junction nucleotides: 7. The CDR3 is CASSDTRLAYTDTQYF. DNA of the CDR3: TGTGCCAGCAGTGACACGAGACTAGCGTACACAGATACGCAGTATTTT.

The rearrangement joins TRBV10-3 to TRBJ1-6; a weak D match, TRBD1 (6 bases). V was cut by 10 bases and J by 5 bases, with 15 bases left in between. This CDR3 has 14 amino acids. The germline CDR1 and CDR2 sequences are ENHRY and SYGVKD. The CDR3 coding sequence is TGTGCCACCAAAGGGGGGAGGGATAATTCACCCCTCCACTTT. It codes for CATKGGRDNSPLHF.

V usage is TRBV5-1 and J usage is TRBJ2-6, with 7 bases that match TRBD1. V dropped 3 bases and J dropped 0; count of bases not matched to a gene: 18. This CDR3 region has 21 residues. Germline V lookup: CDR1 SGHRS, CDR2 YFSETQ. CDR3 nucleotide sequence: TGCGCCAGCAGCTCGACACGAAGAGGACAGGCGGCCAGCTCTGGGGCCAACGTCCTGACTTTC. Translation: CASSSTRRGQAASSGANVLTF.

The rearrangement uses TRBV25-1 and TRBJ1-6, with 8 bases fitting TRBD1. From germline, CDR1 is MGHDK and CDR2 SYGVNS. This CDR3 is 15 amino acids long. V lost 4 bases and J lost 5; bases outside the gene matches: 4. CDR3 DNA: TGTGCCAGCAGTGCACGACAGGGGAATAATTCACCCCTCCACTTT. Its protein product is CASSARQGNNSPLHF. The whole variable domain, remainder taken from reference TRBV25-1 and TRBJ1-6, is EADIYQTPRYLVIGTGKKITLECSQTMGHDKMYWYQQDPGMELHLIHYSYGVNSTEKGDLSSESTVSRIRTEHFPLTLESARPSHTSQYLCASSARQGNNSPLHFGNGTRLTVT.

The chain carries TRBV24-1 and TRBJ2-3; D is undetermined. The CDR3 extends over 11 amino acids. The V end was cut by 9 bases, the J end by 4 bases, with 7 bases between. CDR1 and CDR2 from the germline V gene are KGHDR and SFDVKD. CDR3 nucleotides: TGTGCCACCGGCAGTGCAGATACGCAGTATTTT. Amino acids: CATGSADTQYF.

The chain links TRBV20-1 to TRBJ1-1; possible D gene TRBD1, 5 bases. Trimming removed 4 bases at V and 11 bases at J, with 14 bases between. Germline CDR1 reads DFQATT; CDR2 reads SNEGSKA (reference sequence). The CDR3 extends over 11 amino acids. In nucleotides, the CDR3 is TGCAGTGCTATTTTTGCCAGGGCGGCTTTCTTT. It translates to CSAIFARAAFF.

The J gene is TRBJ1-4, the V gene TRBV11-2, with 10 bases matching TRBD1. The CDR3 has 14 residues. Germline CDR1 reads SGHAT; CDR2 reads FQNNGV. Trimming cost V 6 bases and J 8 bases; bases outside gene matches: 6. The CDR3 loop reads CASRPTGGGEKLFF. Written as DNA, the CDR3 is TGTGCCAGCAGGCCGACAGGGGGCGGGGAAAAACTGTTTTTT.

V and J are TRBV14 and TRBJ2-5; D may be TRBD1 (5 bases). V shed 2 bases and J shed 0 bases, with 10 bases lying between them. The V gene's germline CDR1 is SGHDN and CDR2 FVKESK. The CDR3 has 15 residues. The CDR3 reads CASSQLTAYQETQYF. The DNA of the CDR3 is TGTGCCAGCAGCCAACTGACAGCGTACCAAGAGACCCAGTACTTC.

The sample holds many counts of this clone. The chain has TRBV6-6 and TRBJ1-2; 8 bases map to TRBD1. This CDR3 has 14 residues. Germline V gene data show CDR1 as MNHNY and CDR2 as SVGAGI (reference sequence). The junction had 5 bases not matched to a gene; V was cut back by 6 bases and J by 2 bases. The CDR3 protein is CASRPGGINYGYTF. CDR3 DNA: TGTGCCAGCAGGCCAGGGGGCATAAACTATGGCTACACCTTC.

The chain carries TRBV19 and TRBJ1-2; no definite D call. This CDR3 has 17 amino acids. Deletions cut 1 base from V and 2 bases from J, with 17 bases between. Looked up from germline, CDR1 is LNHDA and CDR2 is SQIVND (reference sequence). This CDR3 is CASSIVGSGGSNYGYTF. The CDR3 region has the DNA TGTGCCAGTAGTATAGTCGGCAGCGGAGGGTCCAACTATGGCTACACCTTC.

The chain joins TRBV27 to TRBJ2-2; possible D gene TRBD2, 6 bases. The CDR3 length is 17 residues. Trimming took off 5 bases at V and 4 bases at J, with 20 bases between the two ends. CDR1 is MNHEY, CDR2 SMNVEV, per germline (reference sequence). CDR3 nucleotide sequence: TGTGCCAGCAGTGCCAATTTCAGCGGGTATCTCACCGGGGAGCTGTTTTTT. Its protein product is CASSANFSGYLTGELFF.

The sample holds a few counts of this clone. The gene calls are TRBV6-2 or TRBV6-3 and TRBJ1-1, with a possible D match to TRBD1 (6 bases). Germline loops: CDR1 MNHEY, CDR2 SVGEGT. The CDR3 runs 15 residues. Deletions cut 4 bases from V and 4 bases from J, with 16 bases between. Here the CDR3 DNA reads TGTGCCAGCAGTTTAACCGGGACAAGGGGCACTGAAGCTTTCTTT. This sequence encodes CASSLTGTRGTEAFF.

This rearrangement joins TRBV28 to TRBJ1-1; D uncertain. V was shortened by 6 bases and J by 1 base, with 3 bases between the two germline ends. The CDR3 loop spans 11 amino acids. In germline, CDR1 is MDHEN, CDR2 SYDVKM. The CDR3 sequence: CASRANTEAFF. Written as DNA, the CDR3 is TGTGCCAGCAGGGCGAACACTGAAGCTTTCTTT.

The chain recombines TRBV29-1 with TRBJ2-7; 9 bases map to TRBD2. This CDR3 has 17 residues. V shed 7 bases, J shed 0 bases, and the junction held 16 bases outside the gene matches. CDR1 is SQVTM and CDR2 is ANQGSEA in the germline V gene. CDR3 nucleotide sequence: TGCAGCGCCATCGGGACTAGCATTCTTAAGAGCTCCTACGAGCAGTACTTC. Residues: CSAIGTSILKSSYEQYF.

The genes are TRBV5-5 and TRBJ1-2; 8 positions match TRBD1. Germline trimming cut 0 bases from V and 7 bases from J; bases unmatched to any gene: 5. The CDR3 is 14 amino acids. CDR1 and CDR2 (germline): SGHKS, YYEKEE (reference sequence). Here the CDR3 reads CASSLAQGEGGYTF. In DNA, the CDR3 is TGTGCCAGCAGCTTGGCACAGGGGGAGGGTGGCTACACCTTC.

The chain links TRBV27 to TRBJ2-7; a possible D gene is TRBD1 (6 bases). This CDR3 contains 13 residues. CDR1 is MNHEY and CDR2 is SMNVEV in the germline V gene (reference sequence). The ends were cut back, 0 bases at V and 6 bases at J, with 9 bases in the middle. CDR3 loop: CASSLSSRGEQYF. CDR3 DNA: TGTGCCAGCAGTTTATCGAGCAGGGGCGAGCAGTACTTC.

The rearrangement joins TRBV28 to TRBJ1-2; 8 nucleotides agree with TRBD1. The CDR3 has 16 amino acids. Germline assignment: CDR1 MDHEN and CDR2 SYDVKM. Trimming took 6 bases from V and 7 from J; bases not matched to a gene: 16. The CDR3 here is CASRIPTGALSSGYTF. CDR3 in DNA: TGTGCCAGCAGGATACCGACAGGGGCCCTTTCGAGTGGCTACACCTTC.

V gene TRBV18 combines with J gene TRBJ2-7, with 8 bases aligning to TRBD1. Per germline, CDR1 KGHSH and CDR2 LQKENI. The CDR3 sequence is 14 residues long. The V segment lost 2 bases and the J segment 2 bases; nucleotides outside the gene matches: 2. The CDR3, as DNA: TGTGCCAGCTCACCAGCAGGGGGCGCCTACGAGCAGTACTTC. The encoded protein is CASSPAGGAYEQYF.

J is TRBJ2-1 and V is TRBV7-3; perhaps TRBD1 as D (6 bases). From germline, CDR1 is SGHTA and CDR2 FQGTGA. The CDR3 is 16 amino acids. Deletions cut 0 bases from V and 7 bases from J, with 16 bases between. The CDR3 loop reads CASSLTPQGLRNEQFF. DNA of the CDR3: TGTGCCAGCAGCTTAACACCACAGGGTCTCCGGAATGAGCAGTTCTTC.